Shown below are 30 T cell receptor beta chains from a single sample sequenced in a study of CD8 T cells in ankylosing spondylitis. TCRdb processed the 5' RACE reads anew with MiXCR; each CDR3 protein has one entry. The sample has approximately 350,000 distinct CDR3 sequences, roughly 15% seen once. Sample: blood, either unsorted or a sorted T cell fraction (not recorded which). All receptors come from a male donor with ankylosing spondylitis or in good health (not recorded which).

The chain combines TRBV5-1 with TRBJ1-1, with D maybe TRBD1 (6 bases). The V end was cut by 0 bases, the J end by 4 bases, with 7 bases between. This CDR3 has 13 residues. Germline CDR1 reads SGHRS; CDR2 reads YFSETQ. The CDR3 sequence is CASSLGGPTEAFF. The CDR3 DNA reads as TGCGCCAGCAGCTTGGGGGGGCCCACTGAAGCTTTCTTT.

With regard to this clonotype: A read error may account for a junction end that differs from germline. This rearrangement joins TRBV19 to TRBJ1-4; D is uncertain. Germline CDR1 and CDR2: LNHDA and SQIVND (reference sequence). The CDR3 contains 12 residues. Here the CDR3 DNA reads TGTGCCAGTAGTGCTACTAGTGAAAAACTGTTTTTT. This encodes CASSATSEKLFF.

The chain employs TRBV5-1 and TRBJ1-1; 8 bases map to TRBD1. The CDR3 length is 14 residues. V lost 4 bases, J lost 7 bases, and 9 bases stayed unmatched. CDR1 and CDR2 from the germline V gene are SGHRS and YFSETQ. For the CDR3, the DNA is TGCGCCAGCAGCCCAGGGGGCGGAGGCAATGAAGCTTTCTTT. Encoded protein: CASSPGGGGNEAFF.

The J gene is TRBJ1-4, the V gene TRBV30; the D gene is possibly TRBD1 (5 bases). V shed 5 bases and J shed 4 bases, with 8 bases lying between them. Germline V gene sequence: CDR1 GTSNPN, CDR2 SVGIG (reference sequence). The CDR3 length is 12 residues. CDR3 residues: CAWAGLNEKLFF. The CDR3, as DNA: TGTGCCTGGGCAGGGCTTAATGAAAAACTGTTTTTT.

The chain links TRBV7-9 to TRBJ2-2; 9 bases line up with TRBD1. CDR1 and CDR2 (germline): SEHNR, FQNEAQ (reference sequence). The CDR3 sequence is 17 residues long. The ends lost 5 bases at V and 9 bases at J; junction bases unmatched: 16. CDR3 DNA sequence: TGTGCCAGCAGCGACCCCCGGGGACAGGGATCTTCAAGGGAGCTGTTTTTT. It yields the protein CASSDPRGQGSSRELFF.

The rearrangement joins TRBV15 to TRBJ2-3, with D possibly TRBD2 on 7 matching bases. The CDR3 is 18 residues long. The ends were cut back, 0 bases at V and 1 base at J, with 17 bases in the middle. The V gene's germline CDR1 is LNHNV and CDR2 YYDKDF (reference sequence). The CDR3 coding sequence is TGTGCCACCAGCAGAGAAAGAGGGGGGGGACTACGCACAGATACGCAGTATTTT. Residues: CATSRERGGGLRTDTQYF.

This rearrangement joins TRBV5-1 to TRBJ2-3; D possibly matches TRBD1 or TRBD2 (6 bases each). This CDR3 has 15 residues. Trimming cost V 4 bases and J 5 bases, with 17 bases left between them. Germline CDR1 is SGHRS and CDR2 is YFSETQ. CDR3 region: CASSPRGGFQDTQYF. CDR3 nucleotides: TGCGCCAGCAGCCCAAGAGGGGGGTTTCAAGATACGCAGTATTTT.

The J gene is TRBJ2-3, the V gene TRBV20-1; a possible D gene is TRBD1 (5 bases). This CDR3 has 13 amino acids. CDR1 is DFQATT, CDR2 SNEGSKA, per germline (reference sequence). V was clipped by 6 bases and J by 2 bases, with 12 bases between them. The CDR3 DNA is TGCAGTGCCTGGGCGGACACCACAGATACGCAGTATTTT. Translated, it gives CSAWADTTDTQYF.

The V gene is TRBV3-1, the J gene TRBJ2-7; tentatively, D is TRBD2 (6 bases). V was shortened by 3 bases and J by 0 bases, with 15 bases between the two germline ends. This CDR3 spans 16 amino acids. The V gene's germline CDR1 is LGHDT and CDR2 YNNKEL (reference sequence). CDR3 nucleotides: TGTGCCAGCAGCCAGGATTCTAGCGTCAGCTCCTACGAGCAGTACTTC. Its protein product is CASSQDSSVSSYEQYF.

Only a few counts were recorded for this clonotype. The rearrangement joins TRBV9 to TRBJ2-7; perhaps TRBD2 as D (6 bases). V was clipped by 0 bases and J by 4 bases, with 14 bases between them. Germline values: CDR1 SGDLS, CDR2 YYNGEE. CDR3 length: 15 residues. CDR3 DNA sequence: TGTGCCAGCAGCGTAGGGGGCGGGAACACTTACGAGCAGTACTTC. Its protein product is CASSVGGGNTYEQYF.

The chain recombines TRBV7-2 with TRBJ2-6, with TRBD2 as a possible D gene (5 bases). Germline V gives CDR1 SGHTA, CDR2 FQGNSA. V lost 5 bases to trimming and J lost 0 bases, with 8 bases between them. This CDR3 comprises 15 residues. This CDR3 reads CASSPDYSGANVLTF. The CDR3 DNA sequence: TGTGCCAGCAGCCCCGACTACTCTGGGGCCAACGTCCTGACTTTC.

The V call is TRBV7-8, the J call TRBJ2-7; D not certain. V gave up 1 base and J gave up 2 bases, with 9 bases separating them. CDR1 and CDR2 from the germline V gene are SGHVS and FQNEAQ. The CDR3 sequence is 14 residues long. CDR3 sequence: CASSLGIETYEQYF. CDR3 nucleotides: TGTGCCAGCAGCTTAGGAATCGAGACCTACGAGCAGTACTTC.

This rearrangement joins TRBV12-3 or TRBV12-4 to TRBJ2-1, with 8 positions matching TRBD1. The CDR3 totals 14 residues. The J segment lost 6 bases and the V segment lost 2 bases, leaving 3 bases of the junction unmatched. This CDR3 is CASSLLTGGNEQFF. The CDR3 nucleotides are TGTGCCAGCAGTTTATTAACAGGGGGCAATGAGCAGTTCTTC.

The V and J genes are TRBV20-1 and TRBJ1-1; D perhaps matches TRBD1 (5 bases). Deletions cut 1 base from V and 0 bases from J, with 12 bases between. The V gene's germline CDR1 is DFQATT and CDR2 SNEGSKA (reference sequence). The CDR3 length is 15 residues. The CDR3 DNA reads as TGCAGTGCTAGAGGTAGCAGGACATTGAACACTGAAGCTTTCTTT. It encodes CSARGSRTLNTEAFF.

The CDR3 is CASSIGQGNQPQHF. CDR3 DNA: TGTGCCAGTAGTATAGGGCAGGGCAATCAGCCCCAGCATTTT. V usage is TRBV19 and J usage is TRBJ1-5; no clear D. V lost 1 base to trimming and J lost 2 bases, with 6 bases between them. CDR3 length equals 14 residues. Per the germline V gene, CDR1 is LNHDA and CDR2 is SQIVND (reference sequence).

This chain links TRBV5-1 with TRBJ2-7; D is ambiguous. V lost 6 bases and J 0 bases, leaving 13 bases between the germline ends. The CDR3 totals 14 residues. In germline, CDR1 is SGHRS, CDR2 YFSETQ. CDR3 DNA sequence: TGCGCCAGCAAAGAGGAACGCCGCTCCTACGAGCAGTACTTC. This encodes CASKEERRSYEQYF.

This clonotype was observed a few times. This chain uses TRBV29-1 with TRBJ2-3, with D unclear. CDR1 SQVTM and CDR2 ANQGSEA come from the germline V gene. CDR3 length: 12 amino acids. The V gene lost 7 bases and the J gene lost 5 bases, with 13 bases spanning the gap. In DNA form, the CDR3 reads TGCAGCGGGGGTGCTTCTGGAGATACGCAGTATTTT. Protein: CSGGASGDTQYF.

This clonotype occurred a few times. This sequence joins TRBV27 and TRBJ2-7; no reliable D call. The CDR3 is 13 residues long. Germline V gives CDR1 MNHEY, CDR2 SMNVEV (reference sequence). The V and J ends lost 3 bases and 7 bases respectively, with 13 bases between them. Written as DNA, the CDR3 is TGTGCCAGCAGTTTTGGTCCCCGCCTGGAGCAGTACTTC. Translated: CASSFGPRLEQYF.

This chain joins TRBV7-9 and TRBJ2-1, with D uncertain. With 5 bases removed from V and 0 bases from J, the gap between germline ends came to 11 bases. CDR3 length: 15 residues. Germline V gene data show CDR1 as SEHNR and CDR2 as FQNEAQ (reference sequence). CDR3 bases: TGTGCCAGCAGCCCACAATGGGGCTCCTACAATGAGCAGTTCTTC. Translating it yields CASSPQWGSYNEQFF. Supplemented by reference TRBV7-9 and TRBJ2-1, the full variable domain reads DTGVSQNPRHKITKRGQNVTFRCDPISEHNRLYWYRQTLGQGPEFLTYFQNEAQLEKSRLLSDRFSAERPKGSFSTLEIQRTEQGDSAMYLCASSPQWGSYNEQFFGPGTRLTVL.

Only a few counts were recorded for this clonotype. The chain's CDR3 is CASRSGQGTYEQYF. The CDR3 DNA reads as TGTGCCAGCAGGAGTGGACAGGGCACCTACGAGCAGTACTTC. This rearrangement joins TRBV2 to TRBJ2-7; 8 bases align to TRBD1. After removal of 6 bases from V and 2 bases from J, the junction contained 6 bases not matched to a gene. Germline lookup yields CDR1 SNHLY and CDR2 FYNNEI. The CDR3 spans 14 residues.

This CDR3 is CATSREVPDRFPSYEQYF. The CDR3 nucleotides read TGTGCCACCAGCAGAGAGGTGCCGGACAGGTTTCCCTCCTACGAGCAGTACTTC. The chain carries TRBV15 and TRBJ2-7, with 7 nucleotides matching TRBD1. V shed 0 bases and J 0 bases; nucleotides not matched to a gene: 11. CDR3 length: 18 amino acids. CDR1 LNHNV and CDR2 YYDKDF come from the germline V gene (reference sequence).

For the CDR3, the DNA is TGCAGTGCTAGAGATCCCAGCCAAGAGACCCAGTACTTC. It yields the protein CSARDPSQETQYF. The genes are TRBV20-1 and TRBJ2-5, with D hard to call. The ends were cut back, 0 bases at V and 1 base at J, with 6 bases in the middle. The CDR3 has 13 amino acids. The germline gives CDR1 DFQATT, CDR2 SNEGSKA (reference sequence).

This clonotype was seen only a few times. This chain joins TRBV20-1 and TRBJ1-2, with D maybe TRBD1 (5 bases). V was pared by 6 bases and J by 2 bases, with 10 bases between. Germline V CDR1 and CDR2: DFQATT, SNEGSKA (reference sequence). The CDR3 runs to 12 residues. CDR3 residues: CSAGEENYGYTF. The CDR3 nucleotides read TGCAGTGCGGGGGAAGAAAACTATGGCTACACCTTC.

This clonotype was detected many times. CDR3 sequence (DNA): TGCGCCAGCAGCTTAGACAGGGGGCACCTCCGGGAGCTGTTTTTT. As protein: CASSLDRGHLRELFF. This chain uses TRBV5-1 with TRBJ2-2, with TRBD1 matching over 10 bases. The CDR3 runs to 15 residues. Germline trimming cut 2 bases from V and 9 bases from J; bases unmatched to any gene: 7. Germline lookup yields CDR1 SGHRS and CDR2 YFSETQ.

This clonotype has a count of ten or more. This rearrangement joins TRBV7-9 to TRBJ2-7, with 9 bases identical to TRBD1. Unmatched junction bases numbered 7, after V lost 5 bases and J lost 5 bases. Per germline, CDR1 SEHNR and CDR2 FQNEAQ (reference sequence). CDR3 size: 14 residues. DNA of the CDR3: TGTGCCAGCAGCCCCGACAGGGGGATCAACGAGCAGTACTTC. Its protein product is CASSPDRGINEQYF.

This clonotype was counted a few times. V and J are TRBV6-5 and TRBJ2-7, with 7 bases identical to TRBD2. The germline V gene encodes CDR1 MNHEY and CDR2 SVGAGI. CDR3 length: 11 residues. The V and J ends lost 5 bases and 7 bases, in that order; junction bases with no gene match: 2. The CDR3 bases are TGTGCCAGCAGTAATAGCGGGGAGCAGTACTTC. It is translated as CASSNSGEQYF.

This clonotype was recorded only once. This rearrangement joins TRBV6-1 to TRBJ2-7, with D unresolved. V dropped 6 bases and J dropped 5 bases, with 17 bases sitting between them. Per germline, CDR1 MNHNS and CDR2 SASEGT. This CDR3 contains 14 residues. The CDR3 nucleotides read TGTGCCAGCAGCCGAGGTGGAAGTACCCACGAGCAGTACTTC. Residues: CASSRGGSTHEQYF.

A note on this clonotype: The germline gene is not matched at one end of the junction; a read error may be the cause. Here the CDR3 DNA reads TGCGCCAGCAGCCCAGGTCCGGCCCATAACGATGGCTACACCTTC. Its translation: CASSPGPAHNDGYTF. The rearrangement uses TRBV5-1 and TRBJ1-2; D remains unclear. The CDR3 is made up of 15 amino acids. Germline CDR1 reads SGHRS; CDR2 reads YFSETQ.

This clonotype has ten or more counts. The rearrangement uses TRBV19 and TRBJ1-6; no clear D gene. V gave up 3 bases and J gave up 5 bases, with 11 bases separating them. Germline V gene lookup returns CDR1 LNHDA and CDR2 SQIVND (reference sequence). This CDR3 has 15 amino acids. The CDR3 DNA is TGTGCCAGTAGTATCGGGGATAGAAATAATTCACCCCTCCACTTT. This codes for CASSIGDRNNSPLHF.

This clonotype has a handful of counts. The chain combines TRBV4-1 with TRBJ2-5; D gene ambiguous. V was cut by 1 base and J by 5 bases, with 8 bases left in between. Germline V lookup: CDR1 MGHRA, CDR2 YSYEKL. There are 13 residues in the CDR3. The CDR3 is CASSQANLETQYF. The DNA for the CDR3 is TGCGCCAGCAGCCAAGCGAACTTGGAGACCCAGTACTTC.